This T cell receptor beta chain was retrieved from a study of blood T cell repertoires in COVID-19. Method: immunoSEQ multiplex PCR; TCRdb's copy keeps in-frame clones and lacks some. The sample yields about 160,000 clones, approximately 80% seen once. The CDR3 loop spans 13 amino acids. CDR1 is SGHRS, CDR2 YFSETQ, per germline. V was shortened by 4 bases and J by 4 bases, with 11 bases between the two germline ends. Material: peripheral blood. The source is a woman of 80 years or more with active or convalescent COVID-19. The chain is built from TRBV5-1 and TRBJ1-2; tentative D call: TRBD1 (5 bases). In nucleotides, the CDR3 is TGCGCCAGCAGCCTCTACGGGGGCTATGGCTACACCTTC. Its protein is CASSLYGGYGYTF.